This TCR beta chain is drawn from a study of low-dose radiotherapy and immunotherapy resistance in tumors. J was trimmed by 3 bases and V by 0 bases; bases with no gene match: 4. The CDR3 is 14 amino acids. Germline loops: CDR1 GTSNPN, CDR2 SVGIG (reference sequence). This clonotype was seen at least ten times. Time point noted: before trial treatment. Eligible patients had advanced solid tumors lacking tumor-infiltrating lymphocytes. Alpha and beta chains were covered, as first-strand cDNA relied on TRAV- and TRBV-specific primers. PCR amplification of the TCRs was performed with Phusion for 15 to 25 PCR cycles, and it relied on a constant-region primer together with a V-primer adapter. TCRdb reprocessed the reads via MiXCR and lists one record per CDR3 protein. The sample lists tens of thousands of distinct CDR3 sequences; just under 9.5% were seen once.

The receptor was derived from a male donor with prostate cancer. The V gene is TRBV30, the J gene TRBJ2-7; 8 nucleotides align to TRBD2. Specimen: PBMCs, collected before treatment. The chain's CDR3 is CAWSVERGGYEQYF. CDR3 nucleotide sequence: TGTGCCTGGAGTGTAGAACGGGGGGGCTACGAGCAGTACTTC.